This T cell receptor beta chain was sequenced in a study of shared clonotypes between healthy human individuals. Whole-study context: The composition of the donors was a couple of women and a few men aged 18 to 49.

Turning to this clone: Its antigen is unknown.

Recent vaccinations or acute infections were absent in the healthy HIV-negative adult donors. In the CD4+ fraction, cells were divided into CD45RA+ naive and CD45RA-negative memory subsets. Produced via immunoSEQ multiplex PCR; TCRdb's table is partial and in-frame only. The sample has more than 2 million clones, around 95% seen once. CDR3 size: 18 residues. V was pared by 6 bases and J by 0 bases, with 13 bases of the junction left unmatched. Looked up from germline, CDR1 is ENHRY and CDR2 is SYGVKD. General observations from the study: Genetic and exposure-history diversity was limited by the small donor number.

The sequence came from a man aged 18 to 29 in good health. The chain joins TRBV10-3 to TRBJ2-7, with TRBD2 identical over 11 bases. The specimen was naive CD4+ T cells sorted from blood. Subset meaning: CD45RA+ positively selected. For the CDR3, the DNA is TGTGCCATCAGGGAGAGTACTAGCGGGAGAGGCCCCTCCTACGAGCAGTACTTC. Amino acids: CAIRESTSGRGPSYEQYF.